This TCR beta chain was profiled in a study of CD8 T cells in Susac syndrome. RNA was extracted with the RNeasy kit, and a quantity of roughly 0.45 to 1 ug was reverse transcribed using random hexamers. TCRdb ran MiXCR on the immunoSEQ multiplex PCR reads and lists one entry per CDR3 protein. The sample records about 120,000 distinct CDR3 sequences, 85% to 95% being singletons. This CDR3 is built from 15 residues. Sequencing of TCR beta was undertaken in CD8+ and CD4+ T cells derived from blood. Healthy donors, matched for age and sex, constituted the control group. Negative isolation was used for CD8+ and CD4+ T cells, and FACS enrichment was applied to TEMRA cells.

The rearrangement uses TRBV21-1 and TRBJ1-5. TRBV21-1 is given as a pseudogene. The TCR was taken from a human donor in good health. Input material: CD8+ T cells from PBMCs. Written as DNA, the CDR3 is TGTGCCAGCAGCAAAGGCCGAATTGAAGGGCAGCCCCAGCATTTT. Translating it yields CASSKGRIEGQPQHF.